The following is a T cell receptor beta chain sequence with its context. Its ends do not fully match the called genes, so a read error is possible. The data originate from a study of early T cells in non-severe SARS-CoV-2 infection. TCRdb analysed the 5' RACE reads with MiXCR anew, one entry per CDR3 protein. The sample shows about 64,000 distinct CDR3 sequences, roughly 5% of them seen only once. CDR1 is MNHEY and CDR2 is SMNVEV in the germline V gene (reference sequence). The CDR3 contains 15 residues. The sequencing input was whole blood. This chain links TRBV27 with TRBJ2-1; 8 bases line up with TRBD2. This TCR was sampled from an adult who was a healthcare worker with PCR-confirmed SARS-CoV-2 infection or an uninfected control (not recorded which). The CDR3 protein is CASSLRAGGSKGAIF. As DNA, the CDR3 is TGTGCCAGCAGTTTAAGGGCGGGGGGAAGTAAGGGAGCGATCTTC.